The 3 T cell receptor beta chains below all came from one sample that was sequenced in a study of T-cell memory formation after mild COVID-19. TCRdb recomputed calls from the 5' RACE reads with MiXCR, one row per CDR3 protein. The repertoire holds approximately 500,000 distinct CDR3 sequences, with more than 20% as singletons. Specimen: PBMCs or a T cell subset sorted from them (not recorded which). The receptors originated from an adult woman who had mild COVID-19 (a few samples of this study predate the infection). Cell type and time point are not known.

This clonotype was detected only a few times. The V and J genes are TRBV14 and TRBJ2-3; 7 bases agree with TRBD2. The CDR3 runs to 13 residues. Trimming at V came to 1 base and at J to 6 bases, leaving 1 base not matched to a gene. Germline assignment: CDR1 SGHDN and CDR2 FVKESK. The CDR3 DNA sequence: TGTGCCAGCAGCCAAGGGGAGGGGGATACGCAGTATTTT. It specifies CASSQGEGDTQYF.

This clonotype has only a few counts. The genes are TRBV28 and TRBJ2-2; TRBD2 is a possible D gene (5 bases). The V gene's germline CDR1 is MDHEN and CDR2 SYDVKM. Deletions cut 3 bases from V and 5 bases from J, with 13 bases between. The CDR3 is 15 amino acids. The CDR3 coding sequence is TGTGCCAGCAGTTTTCAGGACTCGGCGACCGGGGAGCTGTTTTTT. Amino acid sequence: CASSFQDSATGELFF.

This clonotype was counted between two and nine times. The V call is TRBV18, the J call TRBJ1-3; 10 bases are a match to TRBD1. The V gene end was trimmed by 3 bases and the J gene end by 0 bases; junction bases not matched to a gene: 8. The CDR3 has 18 amino acids. Germline V gives CDR1 KGHSH, CDR2 LQKENI. CDR3 nucleotides: TGTGCCAGCTCACCGTTGACGGGACAGGGGTTCTCTGGAAACACCATATATTTT. Its protein is CASSPLTGQGFSGNTIYF.